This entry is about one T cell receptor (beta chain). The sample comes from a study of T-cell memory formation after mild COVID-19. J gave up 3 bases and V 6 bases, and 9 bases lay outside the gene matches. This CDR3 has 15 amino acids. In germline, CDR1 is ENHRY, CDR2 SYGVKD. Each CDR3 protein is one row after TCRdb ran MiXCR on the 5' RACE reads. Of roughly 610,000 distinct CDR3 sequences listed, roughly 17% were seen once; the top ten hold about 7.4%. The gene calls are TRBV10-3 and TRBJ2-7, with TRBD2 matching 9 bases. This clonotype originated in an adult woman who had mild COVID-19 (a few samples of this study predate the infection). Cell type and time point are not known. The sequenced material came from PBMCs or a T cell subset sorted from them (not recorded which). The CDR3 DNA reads TGTGCCATCAGGGACCAAGGCGGGGGGGACTACGAGCAGTACTTC. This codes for CAIRDQGGGDYEQYF.